The clone carrying this T cell receptor (beta chain) came up once. Its matching antigen is unknown. The data belong to a study of cytomegalovirus exposure and HLA in healthy donors. Study findings and constraints: Accounts indicate the classifier identified cytomegalovirus status with strong specificity and sensitivity.

The CDR3 sequence is 16 residues long. Germline V lookup: CDR1 SGHVS, CDR2 FNYEAQ. Between the trimmed V and J ends, which lost 2 bases and 9 bases, there was a span of 20 bases. TCRdb's table, derived via immunoSEQ multiplex PCR, lists solely in-frame clones and lacks some. The sample shows some 250,000 clones, roughly 91% of them seen only once. The receptor was isolated from a woman younger than 45 in good health and CMV-seronegative. The sample comprised PBMCs. The chain uses TRBV7-6 and TRBJ2-1; TRBD1 might be the D (5 bases). The CDR3 DNA reads TGTGCCAGCAGCTTATTTCCCCCCAACGGCCAGGGTGAGCAGTTCTTC. Translation gives CASSLFPPNGQGEQFF. Based on the CDR3 plus reference TRBV7-6 and TRBJ2-1, the full variable domain is GAGVSQSPRYKVTKRGQDVALRCDPISGHVSLYWYRQALGQGPEFLTYFNYEAQQDKSGLPNDRFSAERPEGSISTLTIQRTEQRDSAMYRCASSLFPPNGQGEQFFGPGTRLTVL.